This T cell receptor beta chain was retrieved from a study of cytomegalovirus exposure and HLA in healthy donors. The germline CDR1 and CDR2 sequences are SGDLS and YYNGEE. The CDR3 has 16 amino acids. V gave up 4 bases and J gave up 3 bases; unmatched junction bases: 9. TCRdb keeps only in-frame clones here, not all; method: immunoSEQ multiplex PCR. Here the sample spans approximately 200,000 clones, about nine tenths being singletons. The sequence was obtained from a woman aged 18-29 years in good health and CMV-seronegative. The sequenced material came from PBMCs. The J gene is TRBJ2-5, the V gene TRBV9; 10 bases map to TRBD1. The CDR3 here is CASSLSLTGGEETQYF. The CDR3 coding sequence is TGTGCCAGCAGCCTTAGTCTGACAGGGGGCGAAGAGACCCAGTACTTC.